This T cell receptor beta chain was identified during a study of identical twins. Study-level findings and limits: The conclusions drew on cross-sectional statistical analysis instead of tracking the same donors. Twins' excess sharing was less marked for out-of-frame beta sequences. Twin pairs' shared out-of-frame alpha sequences were enriched in low generation probability.

The CDR3 contains 14 residues. Trimming removed 7 bases from V and 4 bases from J; junction bases left unmatched: 6. TCRdb reprocessed the 5' RACE reads with MiXCR, giving one entry per CDR3 protein. This table holds about 340,000 distinct CDR3 sequences, approximately 13% found once. This clonotype was found many times. Its antigen remains unknown. This same sample was also part of a study on yellow fever vaccine responses in identical twins.

The sequence derives from a woman between 18 and 29 years old in good health. Source material: CD8+ T cells sorted from blood. The genes are TRBV12-3 or TRBV12-4 and TRBJ2-1; 8 bases are a match to TRBD1. CDR3 loop: CASTDDRGYNEQFF. CDR3 DNA sequence: TGTGCCAGCACCGACGACAGGGGTTACAATGAGCAGTTCTTC.